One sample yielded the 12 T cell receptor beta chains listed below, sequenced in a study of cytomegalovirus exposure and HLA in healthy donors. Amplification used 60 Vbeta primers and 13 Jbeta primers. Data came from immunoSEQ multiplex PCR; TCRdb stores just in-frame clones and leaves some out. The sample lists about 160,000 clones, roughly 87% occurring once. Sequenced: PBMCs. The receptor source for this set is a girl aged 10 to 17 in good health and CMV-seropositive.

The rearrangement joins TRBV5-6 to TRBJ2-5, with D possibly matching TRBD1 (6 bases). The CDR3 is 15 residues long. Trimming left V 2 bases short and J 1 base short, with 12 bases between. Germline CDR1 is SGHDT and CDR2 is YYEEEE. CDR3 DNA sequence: TGTGCCAGCAGCTTATTTGGACAGATCCAAGAGACCCAGTACTTC. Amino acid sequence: CASSLFGQIQETQYF.

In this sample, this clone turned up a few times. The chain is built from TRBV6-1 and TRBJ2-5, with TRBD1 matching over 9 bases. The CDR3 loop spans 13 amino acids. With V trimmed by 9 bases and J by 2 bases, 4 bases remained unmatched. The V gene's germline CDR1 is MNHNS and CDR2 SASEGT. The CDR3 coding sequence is TGTGCCAGGGGACAGGGTGGGCAAGAGACCCAGTACTTC. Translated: CARGQGGQETQYF.

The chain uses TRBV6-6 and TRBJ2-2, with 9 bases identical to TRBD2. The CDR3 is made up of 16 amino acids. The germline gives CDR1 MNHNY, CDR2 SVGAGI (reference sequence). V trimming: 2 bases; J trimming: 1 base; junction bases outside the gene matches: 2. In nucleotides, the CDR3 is TGTGCCAGCAGTTACCGGCGGGGGGGGAACACCGGGGAGCTGTTTTTT. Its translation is CASSYRRGGNTGELFF.

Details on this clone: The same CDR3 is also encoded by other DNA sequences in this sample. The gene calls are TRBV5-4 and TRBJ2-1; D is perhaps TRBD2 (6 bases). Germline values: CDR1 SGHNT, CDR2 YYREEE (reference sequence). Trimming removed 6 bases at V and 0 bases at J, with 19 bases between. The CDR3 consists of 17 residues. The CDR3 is CASTARGSTGSYNEQFF. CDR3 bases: TGTGCCAGCACAGCCCGGGGGAGTACCGGCTCCTACAATGAGCAGTTCTTC.

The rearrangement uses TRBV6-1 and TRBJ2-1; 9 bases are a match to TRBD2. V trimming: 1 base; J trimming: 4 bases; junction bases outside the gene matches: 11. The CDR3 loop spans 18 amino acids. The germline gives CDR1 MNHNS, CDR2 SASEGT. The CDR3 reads CASSEVGSGSEYYNEQFF. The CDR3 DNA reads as TGTGCCAGCAGTGAAGTCGGTAGCGGGAGCGAATATTACAATGAGCAGTTCTTC.

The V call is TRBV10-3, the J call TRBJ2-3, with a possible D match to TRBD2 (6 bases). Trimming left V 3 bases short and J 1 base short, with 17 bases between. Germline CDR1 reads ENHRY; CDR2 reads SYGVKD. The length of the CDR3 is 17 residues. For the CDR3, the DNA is TGTGCCATCAGTGACCCCCGGAGTAGGAGGGGCACAGATACGCAGTATTTT. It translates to CAISDPRSRRGTDTQYF.

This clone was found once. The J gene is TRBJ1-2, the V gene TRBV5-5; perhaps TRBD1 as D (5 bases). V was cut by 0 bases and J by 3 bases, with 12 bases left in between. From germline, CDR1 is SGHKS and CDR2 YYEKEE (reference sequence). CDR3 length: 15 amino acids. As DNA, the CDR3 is TGTGCCAGCAGCTTGGGGCCCAGGGAGGACTATGGCTACACCTTC. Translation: CASSLGPREDYGYTF.

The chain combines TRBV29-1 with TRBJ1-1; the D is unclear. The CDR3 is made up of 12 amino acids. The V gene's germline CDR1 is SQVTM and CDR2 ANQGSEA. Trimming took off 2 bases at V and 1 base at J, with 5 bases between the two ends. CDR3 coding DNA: TGCAGCGTTGAACCAGAGAACACTGAAGCTTTCTTT. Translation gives CSVEPENTEAFF.

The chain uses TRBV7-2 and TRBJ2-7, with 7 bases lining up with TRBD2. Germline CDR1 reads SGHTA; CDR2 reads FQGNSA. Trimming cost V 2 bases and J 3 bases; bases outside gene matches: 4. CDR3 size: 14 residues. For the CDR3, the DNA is TGTGCCAGCAGCTTACCAGCGGGGAGCTACGAGCAGTACTTC. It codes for CASSLPAGSYEQYF.

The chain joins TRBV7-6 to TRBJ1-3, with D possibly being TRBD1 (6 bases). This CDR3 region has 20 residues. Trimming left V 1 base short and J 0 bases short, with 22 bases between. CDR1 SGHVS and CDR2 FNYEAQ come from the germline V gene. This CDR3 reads CASSLDISPGTPSSGNTIYF. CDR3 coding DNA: TGTGCCAGCAGCTTAGACATTTCACCCGGGACACCGAGCTCTGGAAACACCATATATTTT.

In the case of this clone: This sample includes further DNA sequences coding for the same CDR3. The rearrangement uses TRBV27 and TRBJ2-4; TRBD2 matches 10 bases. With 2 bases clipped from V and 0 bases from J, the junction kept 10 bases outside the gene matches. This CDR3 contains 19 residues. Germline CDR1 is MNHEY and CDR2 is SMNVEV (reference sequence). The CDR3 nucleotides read TGTGCCAGCAGTTTAAGGTGGATAGCGGGGGGAATAGCCAAAAACATTCAGTACTTC. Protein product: CASSLRWIAGGIAKNIQYF.

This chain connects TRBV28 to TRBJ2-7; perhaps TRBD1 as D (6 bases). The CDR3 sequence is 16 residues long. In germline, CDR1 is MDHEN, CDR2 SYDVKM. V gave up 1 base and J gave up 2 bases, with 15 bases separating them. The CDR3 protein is CASSLLQGTGTYEQYF. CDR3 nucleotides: TGTGCCAGCAGTTTATTACAGGGCACTGGGACCTACGAGCAGTACTTC.